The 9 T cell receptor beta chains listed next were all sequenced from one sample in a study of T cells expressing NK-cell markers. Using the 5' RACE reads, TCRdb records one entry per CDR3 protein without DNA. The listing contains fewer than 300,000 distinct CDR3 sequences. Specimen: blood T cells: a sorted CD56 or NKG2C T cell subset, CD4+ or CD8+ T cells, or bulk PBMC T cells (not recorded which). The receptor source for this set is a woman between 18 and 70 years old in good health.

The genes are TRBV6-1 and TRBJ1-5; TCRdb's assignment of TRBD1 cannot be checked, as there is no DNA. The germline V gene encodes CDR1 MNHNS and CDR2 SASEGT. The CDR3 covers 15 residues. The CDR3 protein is CASSRDSLTNQPQHF.

The CDR3 loop is CSASGGSSYNEQFF. J is TRBJ2-1 and V is TRBV20-1. Germline assignment: CDR1 DFQATT and CDR2 SNEGSKA (reference sequence). The CDR3 covers 14 residues.

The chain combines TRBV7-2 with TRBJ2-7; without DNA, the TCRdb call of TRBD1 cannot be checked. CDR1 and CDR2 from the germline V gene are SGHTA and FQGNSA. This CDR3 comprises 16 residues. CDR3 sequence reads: CASSPRGGTGSSEQYF.

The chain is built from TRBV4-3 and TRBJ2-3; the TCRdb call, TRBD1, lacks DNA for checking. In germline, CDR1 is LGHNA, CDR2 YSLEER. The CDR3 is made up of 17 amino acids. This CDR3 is CASSQDLQDGATDTQYF.

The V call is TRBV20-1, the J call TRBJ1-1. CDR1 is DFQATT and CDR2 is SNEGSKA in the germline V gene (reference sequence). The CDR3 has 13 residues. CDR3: CSAPKGLNTEAFF.

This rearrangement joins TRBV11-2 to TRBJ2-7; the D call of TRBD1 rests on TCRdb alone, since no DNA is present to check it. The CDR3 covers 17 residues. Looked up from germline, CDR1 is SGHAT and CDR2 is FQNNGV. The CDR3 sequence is CASSLRLSTESYREQYF.

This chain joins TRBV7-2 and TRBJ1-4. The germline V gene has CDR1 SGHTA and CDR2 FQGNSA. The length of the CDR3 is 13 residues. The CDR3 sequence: CASSLGAQLELFF. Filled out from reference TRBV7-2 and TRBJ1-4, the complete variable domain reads GAGVSQSPSNKVTEKGKDVELRCDPISGHTALYWYRQSLGQGLEFLIYFQGNSAPDKSGLPSDRFSAERTGGSVSTLTIQRTQQEDSAVYLCASSLGAQLELFFGSGTQLSVL.

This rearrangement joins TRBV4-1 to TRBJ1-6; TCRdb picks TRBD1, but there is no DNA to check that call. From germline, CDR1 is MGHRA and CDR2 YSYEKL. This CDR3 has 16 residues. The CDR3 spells CASSQGRTGSNSPLHF.

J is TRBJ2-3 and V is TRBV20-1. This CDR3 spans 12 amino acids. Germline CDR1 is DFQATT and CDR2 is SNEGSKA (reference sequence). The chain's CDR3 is CSARFSPDTQYF.